A single sample gave rise to the 5 T cell receptor beta chains below, sequenced in a study of blood T cell repertoires in COVID-19. Profiled with immunoSEQ multiplex PCR; TCRdb holds only in-frame clones, not every one. The sample carries about 290,000 clones, about nine tenths recorded once. Specimen: peripheral blood. These receptors were obtained from a young woman with COVID-19, enrolled during active disease.

Here the CDR3 DNA reads TGTGCCAGCAGCTTGCCGGACAGGGGGAACTATGGCTACACCTTC. Its protein product is CASSLPDRGNYGYTF. V is TRBV5-5 and J is TRBJ1-2, with 10 nucleotides matching TRBD1. V shed 1 base, J shed 2 bases, and the junction held 2 bases outside the gene matches. The CDR3 length is 15 residues. From germline, CDR1 is SGHKS and CDR2 YYEKEE (reference sequence).

This clone appeared a single time. V is TRBV6-5 and J is TRBJ2-7; tentatively, D is TRBD1 (5 bases). V lost 6 bases, J lost 0 bases, and 12 bases lay in between. The CDR3 totals 14 residues. Germline-derived CDR1 and CDR2 are MNHEY and SVGAGI. The CDR3 region is CASRKGAPSYEQYF. Written as DNA, the CDR3 is TGTGCCAGCAGAAAAGGGGCCCCCTCCTACGAGCAGTACTTC.

This sequence joins TRBV10-3 and TRBJ2-7; 14 positions match TRBD2. CDR1 ENHRY and CDR2 SYGVKD come from the germline V gene. CDR3 length: 14 residues. The trim removed 9 bases at V and 4 bases at J, leaving 5 bases unmatched. CDR3 amino acids: CAMGTSGGPYEQYF. The CDR3 DNA is TGTGCCATGGGGACTAGCGGGGGACCTTACGAGCAGTACTTC.

This clone was observed once. Distinct nucleotide sequences in the sample also encode this CDR3. V and J are TRBV19 and TRBJ1-2; 9 nucleotides line up with TRBD1. J was trimmed by 5 bases and V by 5 bases; bases with no gene match: 3. This CDR3 spans 13 amino acids. Germline CDR1 reads LNHDA; CDR2 reads SQIVND (reference sequence). CDR3 amino acids: CASSPGTGYGYTF. CDR3 sequence (DNA): TGTGCCAGTAGTCCCGGGACAGGGTATGGCTACACCTTC.

The table lists this clone with a few counts. V and J are TRBV6-5 and TRBJ1-1; tentatively, D is TRBD1 (5 bases). The CDR3 totals 15 residues. The germline CDR1 and CDR2 sequences are MNHEY and SVGAGI. V lost 0 bases and J 6 bases, leaving 14 bases between the germline ends. CDR3 region: CASSYSSRGRAEAFF. The CDR3, as DNA: TGTGCCAGCAGTTACTCGTCTAGGGGTCGGGCTGAAGCTTTCTTT.